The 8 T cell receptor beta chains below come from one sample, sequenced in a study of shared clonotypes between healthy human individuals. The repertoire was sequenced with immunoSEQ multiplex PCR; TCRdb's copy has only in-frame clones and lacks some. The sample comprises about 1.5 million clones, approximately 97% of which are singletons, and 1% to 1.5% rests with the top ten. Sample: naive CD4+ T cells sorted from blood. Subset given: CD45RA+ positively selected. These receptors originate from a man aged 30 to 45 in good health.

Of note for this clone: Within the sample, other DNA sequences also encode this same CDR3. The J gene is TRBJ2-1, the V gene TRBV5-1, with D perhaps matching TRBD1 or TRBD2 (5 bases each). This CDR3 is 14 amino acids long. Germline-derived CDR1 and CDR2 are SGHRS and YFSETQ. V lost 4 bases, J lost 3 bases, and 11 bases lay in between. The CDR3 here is CASSLGTDYNEQFF. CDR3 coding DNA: TGCGCCAGCAGCCTAGGGACGGACTACAATGAGCAGTTCTTC.

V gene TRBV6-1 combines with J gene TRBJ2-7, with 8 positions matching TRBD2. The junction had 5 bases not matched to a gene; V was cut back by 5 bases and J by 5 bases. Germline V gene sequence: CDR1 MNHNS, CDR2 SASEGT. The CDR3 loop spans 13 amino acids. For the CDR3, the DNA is TGTGCCAGCAGTCTAGCGGGTGTCGACGAGCAGTACTTC. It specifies CASSLAGVDEQYF.

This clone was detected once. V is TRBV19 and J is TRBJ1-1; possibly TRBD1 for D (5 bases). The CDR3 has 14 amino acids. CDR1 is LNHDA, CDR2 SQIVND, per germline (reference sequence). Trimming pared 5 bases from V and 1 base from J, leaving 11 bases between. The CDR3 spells CASSVGHTNTEAFF. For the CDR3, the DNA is TGTGCCAGTAGTGTAGGACATACGAACACTGAAGCTTTCTTT.

The CDR3 protein is CASSVAFPTRAGELFF. In nucleotides, the CDR3 is TGTGCCAGCAGCGTAGCTTTTCCTACTCGGGCCGGGGAGCTGTTTTTT. The gene calls are TRBV9 and TRBJ2-2, with unresolved D. The germline V and J ends were trimmed by 0 bases and 6 bases, with 15 bases remaining between them. The CDR3 totals 16 residues. Germline assignment: CDR1 SGDLS and CDR2 YYNGEE.

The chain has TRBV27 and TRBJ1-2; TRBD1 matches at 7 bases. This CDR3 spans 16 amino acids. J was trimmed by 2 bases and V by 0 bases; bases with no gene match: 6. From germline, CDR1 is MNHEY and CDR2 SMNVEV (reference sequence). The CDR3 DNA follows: TGTGCCAGCAGTTTATCGTGGACAGGAAGCAACTATGGCTACACCTTC. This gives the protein CASSLSWTGSNYGYTF.

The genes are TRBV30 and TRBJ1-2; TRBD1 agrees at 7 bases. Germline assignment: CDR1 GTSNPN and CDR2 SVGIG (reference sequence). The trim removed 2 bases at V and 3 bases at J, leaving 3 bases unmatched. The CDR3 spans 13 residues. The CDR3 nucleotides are TGTGCCTGGAGTAAGGGGGCAGACTATGGCTACACCTTC. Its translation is CAWSKGADYGYTF.

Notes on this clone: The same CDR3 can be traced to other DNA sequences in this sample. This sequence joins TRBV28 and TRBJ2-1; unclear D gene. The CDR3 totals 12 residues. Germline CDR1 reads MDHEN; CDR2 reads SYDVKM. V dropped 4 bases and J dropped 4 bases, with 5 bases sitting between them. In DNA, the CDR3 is TGTGCCAGCAGTTCGGTTTACAATGAGCAGTTCTTC. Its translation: CASSSVYNEQFF.

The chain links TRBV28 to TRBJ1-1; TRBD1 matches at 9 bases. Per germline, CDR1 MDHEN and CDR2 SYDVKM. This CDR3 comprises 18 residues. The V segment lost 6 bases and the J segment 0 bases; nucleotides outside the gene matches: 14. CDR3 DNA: TGTGCCAGCAGGGTTTCCTGGGGGACAGGGCCATTGAACACTGAAGCTTTCTTT. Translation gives CASRVSWGTGPLNTEAFF.